These T cell receptor beta chains were read from a single sample in a study of blood T cell repertoires in COVID-19. The method was immunoSEQ multiplex PCR; TCRdb's version includes in-frame clones alone and lacks a portion of them. Seen here are roughly 60,000 clones, about 93% observed once, and the top ten hold about 9.1%. What was sequenced was peripheral blood. The receptors here all came from a woman aged 80 or over with active COVID-19. The CDR3 runs from the conserved cysteine through the conserved F or W. Each record gives: D gene, V gene, clone size, J gene, CDR3 DNA, CDR3 protein. D genes are given only for firm matches. Clone size is given for some rows only: seen once, a few or many times, or a class if the clone is expanded.

.	TRBV24-1	.	TRBJ2-5	TGTGCCACCAGTGATATCGGGGACCAAGAGACCCAGTACTTC	CATSDIGDQETQYF
.	TRBV5-1	.	TRBJ2-2	TGCGCCAGCAGCTTGCTGAGCCAGGCGAACACCGGGGAGCTGTTTTTT	CASSLLSQANTGELFF
.	TRBV5-1	.	TRBJ2-3	TGCGCCAGCAGCTTTACGGACTGGAACACAGATACGCAGTATTTT	CASSFTDWNTDTQYF
.	TRBV6-5	few	TRBJ2-1	TGTGCCAGCAGCTTCCTACTAGCCCGCGATGAGCAGTTCTTC	CASSFLLARDEQFF
.	TRBV30	.	TRBJ2-1	TGTGCCTGGGAGAGCGGAAGCTCCTACAATGAGCAGTTCTTC	CAWESGSSYNEQFF
.	TRBV18	few	TRBJ1-1	TGTGCCAGCTCACCACAACGGGACACTGAAGCTTTCTTT	CASSPQRDTEAFF
TRBD1	TRBV7-9	.	TRBJ1-1	TGTGCCAGCAGCGTAACCCAGGGGGCGGAAGACACTGAAGCTTTCTTT	CASSVTQGAEDTEAFF
TRBD1	TRBV10-3	.	TRBJ1-4	TGTGCCATCAGAGCGACAGGGATAGGTGAAAAACTGTTTTTT	CAIRATGIGEKLFF
.	TRBV19	.	TRBJ2-3	TGTGCCAGTAGTCCCGAGGGCGGGCTGGTTCAGTATTTT	CASSPEGGLVQYF
TRBD1	TRBV19	.	TRBJ1-1	TGTGCCAGTAGGGGAGACAGGGTGAACACTGAAGCTTTCTTT	CASRGDRVNTEAFF
.	TRBV6-1	.	TRBJ1-5	TGTGCCAGCAGTGAATATTCACTGGGCGCTGATAGCAATCAGCCCCAGCATTTT	CASSEYSLGADSNQPQHF
.	TRBV28	.	TRBJ1-3	TGTGCCAGCAGTCCTCAAACAGGGAGCTCTGGAAACACCATATATTTT	CASSPQTGSSGNTIYF
TRBD2	TRBV2	.	TRBJ2-5	TGTGCCAGCAGGGTAGCGGGAGGGGAGACCCAGTACTTC	CASRVAGGETQYF
TRBD2	TRBV2	.	TRBJ2-7	TGTGCCAGCAGTGCCGGGGGGAGACTAGCGAGATACGAGCAGTACTTC	CASSAGGRLARYEQYF
.	TRBV4-2	.	TRBJ2-7	TGTGCCAGCAGCCAAGGGGCGAACAGGGCCGAGCAGTACTTC	CASSQGANRAEQYF
.	TRBV6-4	.	TRBJ1-2	TGTGCCAGCAGTGACTCGGGGGGTTTGAACTATGGCTACACCTTC	CASSDSGGLNYGYTF
.	TRBV6-5	.	TRBJ2-7	TGTGCCAGCGGGGCAGTGGATTCCTACGAGCAGTACTTC	CASGAVDSYEQYF
TRBD2	TRBV9	.	TRBJ2-1	TGTGCCAGCAGCGCCCGTCCCTACGGGGGGGCGTCCTACAATGAGCAGTTCTTC	CASSARPYGGASYNEQFF
.	TRBV6-6	.	TRBJ2-3	TGTGCCAGCAGTTACTCGACAAGCGGTACAGATACGCAGTATTTT	CASSYSTSGTDTQYF
.	TRBV3-1/TRBV3-2	.	TRBJ2-2	TGTGCCAGCAGCCGAGCGCGGGGCCACACCGGGGAGCTGTTTTTT	CASSRARGHTGELFF
.	TRBV28	.	TRBJ1-2	TGTGCCAGCAGTTTACCAGGCCAGAACTATGGCTACACCTTC	CASSLPGQNYGYTF
.	TRBV6-7	.	TRBJ2-3	TGTGCCAGCAGTTACTCGGCGTTTGGGCGGGTAAGCACAGATACGCAGTATTTT	CASSYSAFGRVSTDTQYF
.	TRBV18	.	TRBJ1-1	TGTGCCAGCTCACCTTCACATCAGAACACTGAAGCTTTCTTT	CASSPSHQNTEAFF
.	TRBV27	.	TRBJ2-1	TGTGCCAGCAGTTTGCGGTTTGGGGAGCGGGCCTACAATGAGCAGTTCTTC	CASSLRFGERAYNEQFF
.	TRBV12-5	.	TRBJ2-5	TGTGCTAGTGGTTTGGGAGGTCCGGGTCAAGAGACCCAGTACTTC	CASGLGGPGQETQYF
.	TRBV11-2	few	TRBJ2-2	TGTGCCAGCAGCTTATTTGCGGGGAGAAAGGCGAACACCGGGGAGCTGTTTTTT	CASSLFAGRKANTGELFF
TRBD2	TRBV4-1	.	TRBJ2-3	TGCGCCAGCAGCCAAGATCCGGGACTAGCGGACACCCGAGGAGATACGCAGTATTTT	CASSQDPGLADTRGDTQYF
.	TRBV3-1/TRBV3-2	.	TRBJ2-7	TGTGCCAGCAGCCCCCACCTGCGGGAGCAGTACTTC	CASSPHLREQYF
TRBD1	TRBV28	.	TRBJ2-7	TGTGCCAGCATCTCCCCCCCGGGACAGGGGAATGTAGAGCAGTACTTC	CASISPPGQGNVEQYF
.	TRBV18	once	TRBJ1-2	TGTGCCAGCTCACCCTCCGCGGGAGGCGACTATGGCTACACCTTC	CASSPSAGGDYGYTF
TRBD1	TRBV4-1	.	TRBJ2-1	TGCGCCAGCAGCCAGCGACAGGGGGCAGGGTCCTACAATGAGCAGTTCTTC	CASSQRQGAGSYNEQFF
.	TRBV28	.	TRBJ1-4	TGTGCCGCCCCCGGGCAGGGTCGGGAAAAACTGTTTTTT	CAAPGQGREKLFF
.	TRBV5-1	.	TRBJ2-2	TGCGCCAGCAGCCAGGGTAAAGGGGAGCTGTTTTTT	CASSQGKGELFF
TRBD1	TRBV24-1	.	TRBJ2-1	TGTGCCACCAGTGACCAAGAAGGGGGCGGGTTCTCCTACAATGAGCAGTTCTTC	CATSDQEGGGFSYNEQFF
TRBD2	TRBV3-1/TRBV3-2	.	TRBJ2-2	TGTGCCAGCAGCCGAACGGGACTAGCGGAAAACACCGGGGAGCTGTTTTTT	CASSRTGLAENTGELFF
TRBD2	TRBV10-3	.	TRBJ2-7	TGTGCCATCAGTGAGTCCAAGACTAGCCGAAGCTCCTACGAGCAGTACTTC	CAISESKTSRSSYEQYF
.	TRBV10-3	once	TRBJ2-5	TGTGCCATCAGCCGGGGGATTCAAGAGACCCAGTACTTC	CAISRGIQETQYF
TRBD1	TRBV10-3	.	TRBJ1-1	TGTGCCATCAGAACACAGGGGCCAGACACTGAAGCTTTCTTT	CAIRTQGPDTEAFF
.	TRBV15	.	TRBJ1-5	TGTGCCACCAGCTCCCAGGGGCAAAGCAATCAGCCCCAGCATTTT	CATSSQGQSNQPQHF
.	TRBV7-9	.	TRBJ1-6	TGTGCCAGCAGCTTAGACCGGTGGCAGGTGGCCCTCCACTTT	CASSLDRWQVALHF
.	TRBV3-1/TRBV3-2	.	TRBJ2-3	TGTGCCAGCAGCGGGAGGGATACGCAGTATTTT	CASSGRDTQYF